This T cell receptor (beta chain) is drawn from a study of T cells in Graves' hyperthyroidism and ophthalmopathy. V gave up 9 bases and J gave up 0 bases, with 9 bases separating them. Germline lookup yields CDR1 MDHEN and CDR2 SYDVKM. The CDR3 has 13 amino acids. The source material, RNA transcripts, was used to amplify TCR beta CDR3 regions. The HTBI primer set drove a first-round RT-PCR of the TCR CDR3. TCRdb passed the multiplex PCR reads through MiXCR, listing each CDR3 protein once. The sample has some 570,000 distinct CDR3 sequences, approximately 15% seen once; the top ten hold roughly 7%. This clonotype was seen repeatedly, ten times or more. No antigen is known for it. Study results and caveats: Stable hyperthyroidism was separated from ophthalmopathy by a model based on 13 V-J features.

Diagnoses rested on clinical symptoms, serum thyroxine and TRAb, thyroid ultrasound and orbital computed tomography. The genes are TRBV28 and TRBJ1-5, with D possibly matching TRBD1 (5 bases). The sequenced sample was blood. The TCR sequence derives from a woman aged 18 to 35 with Graves' ophthalmopathy. The CDR3 region is CASGGASNQPQHF. The CDR3 DNA is TGTGCCAGTGGAGGGGCTAGCAATCAGCCCCAGCATTTT.